This T cell receptor beta chain stems from a study of cytomegalovirus exposure and HLA in healthy donors. Whole-study findings and limits: Altogether, some 170 TCR beta chains were recorded as cytomegalovirus-associated. Within the approximately 130 validation repertoires, first-cohort TCR clusters tended to co-occur, according to a later analysis. In vitro confirmation showed three CMV-associated chains to be CMV antigen specific.

The CDR3 has 15 amino acids. With V trimmed by 3 bases and J by 0 bases, 5 bases remained unmatched. CDR1 LNHDA and CDR2 SQIVND come from the germline V gene (reference sequence). A note on this clone: Its antigen is undetermined.

Donors came from a validation cohort of some 130 subjects, distinct from the first 666-subject cohort. Using immunoSEQ multiplex PCR, the repertoire was profiled, and TCRdb retains in-frame clones only, with some absent. This sample has just under 75,000 clones, with 90% to 95% found just once. The sequenced sample was PBMCs. This chain links TRBV19 with TRBJ2-7, with TRBD1 matching 7 bases. The clonotype was recovered from a young woman in good health and CMV-seropositive. CDR3 sequence (DNA): TGTGCCAGTAGTATCAAGCCAGGGGGCTCCTACGAGCAGTACTTC. Its protein is CASSIKPGGSYEQYF.